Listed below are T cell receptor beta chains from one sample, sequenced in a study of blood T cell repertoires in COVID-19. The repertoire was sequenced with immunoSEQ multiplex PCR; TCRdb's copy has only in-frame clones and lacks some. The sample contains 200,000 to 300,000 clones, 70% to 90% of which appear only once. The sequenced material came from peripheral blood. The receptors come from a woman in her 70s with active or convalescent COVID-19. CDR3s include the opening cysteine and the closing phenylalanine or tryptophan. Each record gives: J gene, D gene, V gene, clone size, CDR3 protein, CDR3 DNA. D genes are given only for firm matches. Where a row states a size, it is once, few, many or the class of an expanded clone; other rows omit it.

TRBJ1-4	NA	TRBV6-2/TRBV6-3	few	CASSYERRGEKLFF	TGTGCCAGCAGTTACGAGCGACGGGGTGAAAAACTGTTTTTT
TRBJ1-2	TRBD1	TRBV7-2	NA	CASSLAPTGNGYTF	TGTGCCAGCAGCTTAGCCCCGACAGGGAATGGCTACACCTTC
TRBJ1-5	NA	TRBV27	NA	CASSLNRVGQPQHF	TGTGCCAGCAGTTTAAACAGGGTGGGTCAGCCCCAGCATTTT
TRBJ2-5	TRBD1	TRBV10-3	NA	CATMGQGIETQYF	TGTGCCACCATGGGACAGGGTATAGAGACCCAGTACTTC
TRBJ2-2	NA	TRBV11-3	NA	CASSLGLGELFF	TGTGCCAGCAGCTTAGGGCTCGGGGAGCTGTTTTTT
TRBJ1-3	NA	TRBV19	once	CASRLEGGAGGNTIYF	TGTGCCAGTAGACTGGAAGGGGGGGCGGGTGGAAACACCATATATTTT
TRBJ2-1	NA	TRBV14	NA	CASSQVLGGRNEQFF	TGTGCCAGCAGCCAAGTTTTGGGGGGGCGGAATGAGCAGTTCTTC
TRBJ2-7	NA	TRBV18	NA	CASSPPQVSYEQYF	TGTGCCAGCTCACCACCCCAGGTCTCCTACGAGCAGTACTTC
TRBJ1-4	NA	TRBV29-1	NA	CSVEEGRPDSVEKLFF	TGCAGCGTTGAAGAAGGGCGCCCGGACTCGGTTGAAAAACTGTTTTTT
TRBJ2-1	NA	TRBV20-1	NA	CSASDSSEQFF	TGCAGTGCTAGTGACAGTAGCGAGCAGTTCTTC
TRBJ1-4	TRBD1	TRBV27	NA	CASSSRGLTNEKLFF	TGTGCCAGCAGCAGCAGGGGGCTCACTAATGAAAAACTGTTTTTT
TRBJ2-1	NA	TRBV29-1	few	CSVGTLEQFF	TGCAGCGTAGGGACACTTGAGCAGTTCTTC
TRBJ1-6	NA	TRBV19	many	CASTPGSGRGSPLHF	TGTGCCAGTACACCCGGGTCAGGGAGGGGATCACCCCTCCACTTT
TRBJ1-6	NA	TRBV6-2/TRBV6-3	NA	CASSLSRSSYNSPLHF	TGTGCCAGCAGTCTCTCTCGGAGCTCCTATAATTCACCCCTCCACTTT
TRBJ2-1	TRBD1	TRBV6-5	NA	CASTPDRDPYNEQFF	TGTGCCAGCACCCCGGACAGGGACCCCTACAATGAGCAGTTCTTC
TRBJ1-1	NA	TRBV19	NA	CASTETGNLNTEAFF	TGTGCCAGTACCGAAACAGGGAATTTAAACACTGAAGCTTTCTTT
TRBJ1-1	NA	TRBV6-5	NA	CASSRGINTEAFF	TGTGCCAGCAGTCGGGGGATTAACACTGAAGCTTTCTTT
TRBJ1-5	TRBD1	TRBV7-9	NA	CASSMGQGGQPQHF	TGTGCCAGCAGCATGGGACAGGGGGGCCAGCCCCAGCATTTT
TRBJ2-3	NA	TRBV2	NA	CASRARTASGLDTQYF	TGTGCCAGCAGAGCCCGGACAGCATCCGGGTTGGATACGCAGTATTTT
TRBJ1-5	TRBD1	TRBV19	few	CASTHRGRGQPQHF	TGTGCCAGTACCCACAGGGGGCGAGGACAGCCCCAGCATTTT
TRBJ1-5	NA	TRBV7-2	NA	CASSPTQGNSNQPQHF	TGTGCCAGCAGCCCAACTCAGGGTAATAGCAATCAGCCCCAGCATTTT
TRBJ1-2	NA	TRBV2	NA	CASRAVAPYGYTF	TGTGCCAGCAGGGCGGTGGCTCCCTATGGCTACACCTTC
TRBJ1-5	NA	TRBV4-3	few	CASSRMRGGNQPQHF	TGCGCCAGCAGCCGGATGAGGGGGGGGAATCAGCCCCAGCATTTT
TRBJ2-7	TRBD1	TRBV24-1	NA	CATSDRGQGVYEQYF	TGTGCCACCAGTGATAGGGGACAGGGGGTTTACGAGCAGTACTTC
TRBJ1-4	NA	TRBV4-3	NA	CASSQVGRGALLFF	TGCGCCAGCAGCCAAGTAGGCAGGGGAGCGTTACTGTTTTTT
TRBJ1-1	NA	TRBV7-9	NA	CASSRGDGGPDTEAFF	TGTGCCAGCAGCCGTGGAGACGGGGGGCCAGACACTGAAGCTTTCTTT
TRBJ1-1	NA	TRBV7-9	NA	CASSFEVNTEAFF	TGTGCCAGCAGCTTTGAGGTAAACACTGAAGCTTTCTTT
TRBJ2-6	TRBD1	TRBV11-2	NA	CASSLGAGGIAGANVLTF	TGTGCCAGCAGCTTAGGCGCAGGGGGCATAGCTGGGGCCAACGTCCTGACTTTC
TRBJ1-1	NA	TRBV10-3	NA	CAISSPGTEAFF	TGTGCCATCAGCTCCCCAGGGACTGAAGCTTTCTTT
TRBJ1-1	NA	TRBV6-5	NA	CASSTGEAFF	TGTGCCAGCAGTACAGGGGAAGCTTTCTTT
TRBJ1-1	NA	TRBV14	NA	CASSFAPGDTEAFF	TGTGCCAGCAGCTTCGCCCCCGGGGACACTGAAGCTTTCTTT
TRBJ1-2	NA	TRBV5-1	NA	CASSSDSRGYTF	TGCGCCAGCAGCTCTGACTCGAGGGGCTACACCTTC
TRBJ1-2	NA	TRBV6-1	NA	CASSDTGGYTF	TGTGCCAGCAGTGATACAGGTGGCTACACCTTC
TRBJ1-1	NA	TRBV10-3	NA	CAIRGSGKNTEAFF	TGTGCCATCAGGGGAAGCGGGAAGAACACTGAAGCTTTCTTT
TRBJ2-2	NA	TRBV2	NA	CASSFSRGTGELFF	TGTGCCAGCAGTTTTTCCAGGGGTACCGGGGAGCTGTTTTTT
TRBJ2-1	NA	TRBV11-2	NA	CASSPEGGAYNEQFF	TGTGCCAGCAGCCCTGAGGGGGGGGCCTACAATGAGCAGTTCTTC
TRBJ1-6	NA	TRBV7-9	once	CASSFPQGVGNSPLHF	TGTGCCAGCAGCTTTCCACAGGGTGTAGGTAATTCACCCCTCCACTTT
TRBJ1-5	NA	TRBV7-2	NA	CASSLGRVQPQHF	TGTGCCAGCAGCTTAGGTCGGGTGCAGCCCCAGCATTTT